The 2 T cell receptor beta chains reported below all come from one sample, sequenced in a study of graft-versus-host responses after intestinal transplantation. TCRdb keeps only in-frame clones here, not all; method: immunoSEQ multiplex PCR. The data contain some 130,000 clones, over 85% of them singletons. Antigens for these TCRs are unknown. This sample comprised unstimulated CD4+ T cells sorted from spleen or lymph node cells, obtained before intestinal transplant. These receptors were collected from a human donor who received an intestinal transplant.

The rearrangement uses TRBV6-5 and TRBJ1-6; D gene ambiguous. This CDR3 spans 12 amino acids. V dropped 6 bases and J dropped 6 bases, with 6 bases sitting between them. CDR1 MNHEY and CDR2 SVGAGI come from the germline V gene. CDR3 residues: CASSPPNSPLHF. The CDR3 nucleotides are TGTGCCAGCAGCCCCCCTAATTCACCCCTCCACTTT.

The chain couples TRBV19 to TRBJ1-6; no clear D. V lost 7 bases to trimming and J lost 5 bases, with 6 bases between them. The germline V gene has CDR1 LNHDA and CDR2 SQIVND (reference sequence). The CDR3 has 12 amino acids. In DNA form, the CDR3 reads TGTGCCAGTAAGCAGAATAATTCACCCCTCCACTTT. Translated, it gives CASKQNNSPLHF.